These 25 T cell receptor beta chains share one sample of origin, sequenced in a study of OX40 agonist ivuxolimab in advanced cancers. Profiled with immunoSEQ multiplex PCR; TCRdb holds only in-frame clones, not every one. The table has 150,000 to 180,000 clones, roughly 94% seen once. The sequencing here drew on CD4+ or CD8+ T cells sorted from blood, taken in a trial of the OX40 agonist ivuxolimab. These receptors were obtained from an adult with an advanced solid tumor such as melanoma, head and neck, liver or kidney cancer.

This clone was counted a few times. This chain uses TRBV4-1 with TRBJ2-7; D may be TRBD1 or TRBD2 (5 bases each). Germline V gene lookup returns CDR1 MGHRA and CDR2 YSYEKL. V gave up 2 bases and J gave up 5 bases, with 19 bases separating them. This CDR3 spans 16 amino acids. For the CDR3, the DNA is TGCGCCAGCAGCCAATCTTCCGGGACCGTTTTGAACGAGCAGTACTTC. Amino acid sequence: CASSQSSGTVLNEQYF.

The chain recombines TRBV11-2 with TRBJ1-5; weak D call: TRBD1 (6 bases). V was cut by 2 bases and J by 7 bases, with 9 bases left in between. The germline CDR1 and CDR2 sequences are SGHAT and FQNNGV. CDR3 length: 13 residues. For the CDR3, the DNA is TGTGCCAGCAGCTTAAGCAGGGGACAGCCCCAGCATTTT. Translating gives CASSLSRGQPQHF.

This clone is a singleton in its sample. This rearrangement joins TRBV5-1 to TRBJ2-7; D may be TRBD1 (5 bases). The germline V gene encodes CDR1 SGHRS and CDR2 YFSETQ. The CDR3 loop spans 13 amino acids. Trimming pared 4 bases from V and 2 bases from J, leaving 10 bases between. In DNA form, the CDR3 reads TGCGCCAGCAGCCTGACAGATACCTACGAGCAGTACTTC. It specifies CASSLTDTYEQYF.

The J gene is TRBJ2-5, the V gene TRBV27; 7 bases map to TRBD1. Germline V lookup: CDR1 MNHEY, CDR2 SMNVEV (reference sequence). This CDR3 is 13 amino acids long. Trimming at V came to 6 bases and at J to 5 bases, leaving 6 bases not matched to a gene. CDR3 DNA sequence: TGTGCCAGCAGCATACAGGGGTCCGAGACCCAGTACTTC. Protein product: CASSIQGSETQYF.

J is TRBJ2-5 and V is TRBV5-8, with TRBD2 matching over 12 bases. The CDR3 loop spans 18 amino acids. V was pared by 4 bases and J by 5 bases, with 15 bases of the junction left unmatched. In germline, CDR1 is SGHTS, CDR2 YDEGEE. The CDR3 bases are TGTGCCAGCAGCCCCCTCGCGCTAGCGGGGGGGAGGGGTGAGACCCAGTACTTC. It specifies CASSPLALAGGRGETQYF.

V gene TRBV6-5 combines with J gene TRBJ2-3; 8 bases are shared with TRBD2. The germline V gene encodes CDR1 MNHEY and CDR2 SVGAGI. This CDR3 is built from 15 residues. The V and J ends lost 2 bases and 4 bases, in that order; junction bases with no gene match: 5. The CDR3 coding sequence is TGTGCCAGCAGTTACCGGGGGGGCACCGCAGATACGCAGTATTTT. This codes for CASSYRGGTADTQYF.

For the CDR3, the DNA is TGTGCCAGCGGACAGGGCTACGGCTACACCTTC. It yields the protein CASGQGYGYTF. The chain combines TRBV6-5 with TRBJ1-2; TRBD1 aligns across 8 bases. The CDR3 runs 11 residues. Germline V CDR1 and CDR2: MNHEY, SVGAGI. J lost 8 bases, V lost 8 bases, and 4 bases had no gene match.

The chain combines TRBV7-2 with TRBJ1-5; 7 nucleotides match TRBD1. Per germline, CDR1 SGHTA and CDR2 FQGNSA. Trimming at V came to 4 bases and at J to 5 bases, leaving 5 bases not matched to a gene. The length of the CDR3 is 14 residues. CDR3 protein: CASSSRQGDQPQHF. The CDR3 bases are TGTGCCAGCAGCTCCCGACAGGGCGATCAGCCCCAGCATTTT.

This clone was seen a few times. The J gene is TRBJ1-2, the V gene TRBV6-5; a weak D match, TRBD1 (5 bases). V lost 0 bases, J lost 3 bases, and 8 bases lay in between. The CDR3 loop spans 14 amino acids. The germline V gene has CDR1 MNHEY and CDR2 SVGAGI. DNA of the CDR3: TGTGCCAGCAGTTACTCTGGGACGGACTATGGCTACACCTTC. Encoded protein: CASSYSGTDYGYTF.

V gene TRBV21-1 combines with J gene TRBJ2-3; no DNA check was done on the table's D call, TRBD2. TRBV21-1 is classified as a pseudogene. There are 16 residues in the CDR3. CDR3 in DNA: TGTGCCAGCAAGGTGGGGACTAGCGGTCGCACAGATACGCAGTATTTT. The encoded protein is CASKVGTSGRTDTQYF.

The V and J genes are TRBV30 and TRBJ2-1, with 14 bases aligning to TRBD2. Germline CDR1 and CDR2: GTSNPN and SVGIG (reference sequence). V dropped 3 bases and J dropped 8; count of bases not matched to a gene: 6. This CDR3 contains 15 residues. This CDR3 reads CAWSGTSGRGYEQFF. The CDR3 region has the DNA TGTGCCTGGAGCGGGACTAGCGGGAGAGGGTATGAGCAGTTCTTC.

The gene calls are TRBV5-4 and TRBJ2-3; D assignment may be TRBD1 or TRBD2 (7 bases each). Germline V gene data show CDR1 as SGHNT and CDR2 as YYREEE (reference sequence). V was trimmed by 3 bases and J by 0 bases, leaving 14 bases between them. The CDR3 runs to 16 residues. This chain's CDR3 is CASSWGGTASTDTQYF. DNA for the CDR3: TGTGCCAGCAGCTGGGGGGGGACAGCCAGCACAGATACGCAGTATTTT.

The CDR3 protein is CASSHTRTPLYF. CDR3 bases: TGTGCCAGCAGCCATACCCGGACACCTTTATACTTC. The chain combines TRBV7-2 with TRBJ2-5; the D gene is possibly TRBD1 (5 bases). This CDR3 comprises 12 residues. Deletions cut 5 bases from V and 14 bases from J, with 18 bases between. Germline CDR1 and CDR2: SGHTA and FQGNSA.

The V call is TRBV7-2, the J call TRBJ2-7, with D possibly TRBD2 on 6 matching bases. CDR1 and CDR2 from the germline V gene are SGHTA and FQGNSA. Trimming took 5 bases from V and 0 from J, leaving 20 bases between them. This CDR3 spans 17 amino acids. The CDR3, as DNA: TGTGCCAGCAGCCCCTCCTTTAGCGGACCTAGCTCCTACGAGCAGTACTTC. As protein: CASSPSFSGPSSYEQYF.

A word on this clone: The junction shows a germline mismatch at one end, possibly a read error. CDR3: CASRLFGGPILTDTQYF. CDR3 bases: TGTGCCAGCAGATTATTCGGGGGCCCCATTCTCACAGATACGCAGTATTTT. V and J are TRBV27 and TRBJ2-3, with D perhaps TRBD1 or TRBD2 (6 bases each). This CDR3 is 17 amino acids long. Germline loops: CDR1 MNHEY, CDR2 SMNVEV (reference sequence).

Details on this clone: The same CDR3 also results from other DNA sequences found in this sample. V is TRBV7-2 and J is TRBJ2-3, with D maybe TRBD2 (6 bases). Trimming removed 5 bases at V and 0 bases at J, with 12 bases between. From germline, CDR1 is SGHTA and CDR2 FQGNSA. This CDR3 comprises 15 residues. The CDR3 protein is CASSPGGPSTDTQYF. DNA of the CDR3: TGTGCCAGCAGCCCCGGGGGACCTAGCACAGATACGCAGTATTTT.

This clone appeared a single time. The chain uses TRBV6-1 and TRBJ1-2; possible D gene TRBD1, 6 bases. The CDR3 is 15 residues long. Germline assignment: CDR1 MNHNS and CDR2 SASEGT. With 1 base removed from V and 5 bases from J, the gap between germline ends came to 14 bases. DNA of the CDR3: TGTGCCAGCAGTGAAGGCAGGGGAAGGGGGTATGGCTACACCTTC. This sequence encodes CASSEGRGRGYGYTF.

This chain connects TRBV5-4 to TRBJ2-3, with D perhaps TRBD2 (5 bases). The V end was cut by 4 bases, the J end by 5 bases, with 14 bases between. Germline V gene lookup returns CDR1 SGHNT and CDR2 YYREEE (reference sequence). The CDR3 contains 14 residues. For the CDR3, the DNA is TGTGCCAGCAGCCAAAGCGGCGGTGGAGATACGCAGTATTTT. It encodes CASSQSGGGDTQYF.

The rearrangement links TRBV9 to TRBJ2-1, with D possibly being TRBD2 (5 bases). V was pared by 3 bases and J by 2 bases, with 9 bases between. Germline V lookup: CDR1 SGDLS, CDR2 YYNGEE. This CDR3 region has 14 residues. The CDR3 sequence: CASSGDGTYNEQFF. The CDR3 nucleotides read TGTGCCAGCAGCGGCGACGGGACCTACAATGAGCAGTTCTTC.

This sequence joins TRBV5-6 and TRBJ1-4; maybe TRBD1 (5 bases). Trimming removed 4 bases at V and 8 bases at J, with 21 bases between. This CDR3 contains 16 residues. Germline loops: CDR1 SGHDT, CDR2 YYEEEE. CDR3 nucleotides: TGTGCCAGCAGCCCGTTAGGGGACCGGGGGGACGAAAAACTGTTTTTT. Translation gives CASSPLGDRGDEKLFF. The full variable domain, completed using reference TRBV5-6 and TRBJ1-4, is DAGVTQSPTHLIKTRGQQVTLRCSPKSGHDTVSWYQQALGQGPQFIFQYYEEEERQRGNFPDRFSGHQFPNYSSELNVNALLLGDSALYLCASSPLGDRGDEKLFFGSGTQLSVL.

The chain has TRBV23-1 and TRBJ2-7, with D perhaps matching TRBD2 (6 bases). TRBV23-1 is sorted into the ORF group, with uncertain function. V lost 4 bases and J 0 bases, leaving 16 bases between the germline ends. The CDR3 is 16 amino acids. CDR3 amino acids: CASSRLRQRVSYEQYF. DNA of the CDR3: TGCGCCAGCAGTCGCCTAAGGCAGCGGGTCTCCTACGAGCAGTACTTC.

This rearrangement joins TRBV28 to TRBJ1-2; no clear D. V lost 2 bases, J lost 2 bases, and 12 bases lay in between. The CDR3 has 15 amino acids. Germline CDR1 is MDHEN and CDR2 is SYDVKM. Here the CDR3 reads CASSLGRSSNYGYTF. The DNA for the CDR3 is TGTGCCAGCAGTTTAGGTCGCAGTTCCAACTATGGCTACACCTTC.

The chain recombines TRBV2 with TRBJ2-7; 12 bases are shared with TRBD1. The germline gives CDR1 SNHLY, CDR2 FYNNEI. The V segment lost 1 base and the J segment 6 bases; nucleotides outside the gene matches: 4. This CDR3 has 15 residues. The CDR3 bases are TGTGCCAGCAGTGAAGTCTTGGGACAGGGGGCCGAGCAGTACTTC. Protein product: CASSEVLGQGAEQYF. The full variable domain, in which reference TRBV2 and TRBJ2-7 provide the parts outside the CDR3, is EPEVTQTPSHQVTQMGQEVILRCVPISNHLYFYWYRQILGQKVEFLVSFYNNEISEKSEIFDDQFSVERPDGSNFTLKIRSTKLEDSAMYFCASSEVLGQGAEQYFGPGTRLTVT.

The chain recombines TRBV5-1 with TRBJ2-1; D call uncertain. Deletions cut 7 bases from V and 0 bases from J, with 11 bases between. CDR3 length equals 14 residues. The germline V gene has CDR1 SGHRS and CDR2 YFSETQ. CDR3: CASGLESSYNEQFF. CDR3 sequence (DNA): TGCGCCAGCGGGCTGGAAAGCTCCTACAATGAGCAGTTCTTC.

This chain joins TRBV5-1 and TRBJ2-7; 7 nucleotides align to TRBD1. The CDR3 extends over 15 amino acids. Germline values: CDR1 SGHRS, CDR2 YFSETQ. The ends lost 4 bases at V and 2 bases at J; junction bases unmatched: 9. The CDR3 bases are TGCGCCAGCAGCGTTACAGGGGCCACGACCTACGAGCAGTACTTC. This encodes CASSVTGATTYEQYF.